This T cell receptor (beta chain) was observed in a study of blood T cell repertoires in COVID-19. Study overall: Italy, Spain and the United States were the sources of the convalescent and acute COVID-19 samples. PBMCs, B-cell-depleted T cells, or T cells were the source of the cDNA or gDNA that made up the material.

Authors' methods: Cell counts per sample came from amplifying reference gene primers. The repertoire was sequenced with immunoSEQ multiplex PCR; TCRdb's copy has only in-frame clones and lacks some. That table is the source of V, J and clone size, and D and trimming were worked out from the DNA. The sample records more than 150,000 clones, around 81% being singletons. Patients of the Seattle cohort, enrolled during active infection, were followed longitudinally. Germline-derived CDR1 and CDR2 are KGHDR and SFDVKD. Trimming left V 6 bases short and J 2 bases short, with 7 bases between. The CDR3 covers 13 residues.

The chain links TRBV24-1 to TRBJ1-5; weak D call: TRBD1 (6 bases). The sequence derives from a woman aged 80 or over with COVID-19, enrolled during active disease. Sequencing input: peripheral blood. CDR3 DNA: TGTGCCACCAGTCGACAGGGCAATCAGCCCCAGCATTTT. It codes for CATSRQGNQPQHF.